Presented here are 17 T cell receptor beta chains from one specimen sequenced in a study of blood T cell repertoires in COVID-19. Here immunoSEQ multiplex PCR was the method, and the copy in TCRdb shows in-frame clones only, minus some. The top ten hold around 3.3% of the sample, which has about 240,000 clones, around 85% seen once. The sample consisted of PBMCs or T cells enriched from blood (not recorded which). The receptors were gathered from a middle-aged woman with acute COVID-19.

The chain employs TRBV15 and TRBJ2-3, with 9 bases identical to TRBD2. The CDR3 is made up of 14 amino acids. Germline CDR1 LNHNV, CDR2 YYDKDF (reference sequence). Trimming took 6 bases from V and 7 from J; bases not matched to a gene: 8. The CDR3 region is CATRRGLAHNTQYF. CDR3 nucleotide sequence: TGTGCCACCAGAAGGGGACTAGCACACAATACGCAGTATTTT.

The chain has TRBV11-3 and TRBJ2-4, with a weak D call TRBD2 (6 bases). Trimming took off 4 bases at V and 8 bases at J, with 9 bases between the two ends. The CDR3 totals 12 residues. Germline V lookup: CDR1 SGHNT, CDR2 YENEEA. The CDR3 coding sequence is TGTGCCAGCAGCTCCCCGGGGGACATTCAGTACTTC. Amino acids: CASSSPGDIQYF.

The chain uses TRBV6-5 and TRBJ1-4; maybe TRBD1 (6 bases). Germline CDR1 reads MNHEY; CDR2 reads SVGAGI. The CDR3 consists of 16 residues. V was cut by 0 bases and J by 7 bases, with 15 bases left in between. DNA of the CDR3: TGTGCCAGCAGTTACTCGATAGGGGGACGGCGTGAAAAACTGTTTTTT. This encodes CASSYSIGGRREKLFF.

The rearrangement joins TRBV3-1 (or the pseudogene TRBV3-2) to TRBJ2-7; TRBD2 matches at 14 bases. V lost 6 bases to trimming and J lost 7 bases; unmatched junction nucleotides: 2. CDR1 is LGHDT and CDR2 is YNNKEL in the germline V gene (reference sequence). The CDR3 sequence is 13 residues long. CDR3 in DNA: TGTGCCAGCAGGGGACTAGCGGGAGCTGAGCAGTACTTC. It yields the protein CASRGLAGAEQYF.

This chain connects TRBV13 to TRBJ2-5; no definite D call. The V gene lost 5 bases and the J gene lost 1 base, with 5 bases spanning the gap. This CDR3 comprises 12 residues. Germline CDR1 is PRHDT and CDR2 is FYEKMQ (reference sequence). CDR3 sequence: CASSPIQETQYF. Here the CDR3 DNA reads TGTGCCAGCAGCCCTATCCAAGAGACCCAGTACTTC.

The chain is built from TRBV6-5 and TRBJ1-5; possible D gene TRBD1, 6 bases. Trimming left V 6 bases short and J 0 bases short, with 12 bases between. CDR3 length: 15 amino acids. CDR1 and CDR2 (germline): MNHEY, SVGAGI. For the CDR3, the DNA is TGTGCCAGCAGGTGGACAGACGATAGCAATCAGCCCCAGCATTTT. Encoded protein: CASRWTDDSNQPQHF.

This clone was detected only a few times. This chain uses TRBV7-8 with TRBJ1-4, with unresolved D. The CDR3 contains 16 residues. The germline V gene encodes CDR1 SGHVS and CDR2 FQNEAQ. Trimming took 4 bases from V and 4 from J, leaving 16 bases between them. Here the CDR3 DNA reads TGTGCCAGCAGCTACCGCAATCCCGGTAGTAATGAAAAACTGTTTTTT. Translating it yields CASSYRNPGSNEKLFF. The variable domain in full, with the rest retrieved from reference TRBV7-8 and TRBJ1-4, is GAGVSQSPRYKVAKRGQDVALRCDPISGHVSLFWYQQALGQGPEFLTYFQNEAQLDKSGLPSDRFFAERPEGSVSTLKIQRTQQEDSAVYLCASSYRNPGSNEKLFFGSGTQLSVL.

This chain uses TRBV6-1 with TRBJ2-1; the D is unclear. The CDR3 has 12 residues. V was shortened by 1 base and J by 7 bases, with 5 bases between the two germline ends. CDR1 is MNHNS and CDR2 is SASEGT in the germline V gene. Written as DNA, the CDR3 is TGTGCCAGCAGTGAAGTATTTAATGAGCAGTTCTTC. This sequence encodes CASSEVFNEQFF.

This sequence joins TRBV11-3 and TRBJ2-1, with 9 bases matching TRBD2. The CDR3 sequence is 16 residues long. V shed 5 bases and J 0 bases; nucleotides not matched to a gene: 5. Germline CDR1 SGHNT, CDR2 YENEEA. The CDR3 DNA reads TGTGCCAGCAGCCCCAATAGCGGGAGCTCCTACAATGAGCAGTTCTTC. It specifies CASSPNSGSSYNEQFF.

The chain carries TRBV5-1 and TRBJ2-7, with 7 bases identical to TRBD2. The CDR3 sequence is 14 residues long. V trimming: 3 bases; J trimming: 0 bases; junction bases outside the gene matches: 3. Germline V gives CDR1 SGHRS, CDR2 YFSETQ. The DNA for the CDR3 is TGCGCCAGCAGCTGGGACTATATCTCCTACGAGCAGTACTTC. It specifies CASSWDYISYEQYF. The variable domain in full, with the rest retrieved from reference TRBV5-1 and TRBJ2-7, is KAGVTQTPRYLIKTRGQQVTLSCSPISGHRSVSWYQQTPGQGLQFLFEYFSETQRNKGNFPGRFSGRQFSNSRSEMNVSTLELGDSALYLCASSWDYISYEQYFGPGTRLTVT.

The V gene is TRBV30, the J gene TRBJ2-3, with D maybe TRBD2 (5 bases). Trimming stripped 4 bases from V and 0 bases from J, with 11 bases between. The CDR3 length is 14 residues. The germline CDR1 and CDR2 sequences are GTSNPN and SVGIG (reference sequence). This chain's CDR3 is CAWNEGKSTDTQYF. DNA for the CDR3: TGTGCCTGGAATGAGGGAAAAAGCACAGATACGCAGTATTTT.

The chain employs TRBV4-2 and TRBJ2-7; TRBD2 matches 10 bases. The junction had 13 bases not matched to a gene; V was cut back by 5 bases and J by 0 bases. Germline assignment: CDR1 LGHNA and CDR2 YNFKEQ. The CDR3 spans 18 residues. Here the CDR3 reads CASSSLRWTSGDSYEQYF. The CDR3 nucleotides read TGTGCCAGCAGCTCCCTCAGGTGGACTAGCGGCGACTCCTACGAGCAGTACTTC.

The chain combines TRBV7-9 with TRBJ1-5, with D maybe TRBD1 (5 bases). Per the germline V gene, CDR1 is SEHNR and CDR2 is FQNEAQ (reference sequence). With 2 bases removed from V and 1 base from J, the gap between germline ends came to 9 bases. The length of the CDR3 is 15 residues. CDR3 protein: CASSLTGGSNQPQHF. Here the CDR3 DNA reads TGTGCCAGCAGCTTAACAGGCGGCAGCAATCAGCCCCAGCATTTT.

This chain links TRBV5-4 with TRBJ2-1; D may be TRBD2 (5 bases). Between the trimmed V and J ends, which lost 2 bases and 7 bases, there was a span of 16 bases. The CDR3 has 15 residues. Germline lookup yields CDR1 SGHNT and CDR2 YYREEE (reference sequence). DNA for the CDR3: TGTGCCAGCAGCTTTGAGGGCCCACCCGGGAATGAGCAGTTCTTC. Translated: CASSFEGPPGNEQFF.

This clone appeared a few times. The V call is TRBV11-3, the J call TRBJ2-7; TRBD2 agrees at 12 bases. Germline V gene data show CDR1 as SGHNT and CDR2 as YENEEA. V gave up 6 bases and J gave up 7 bases; unmatched junction bases: 7. The CDR3 is 14 residues long. The CDR3 bases are TGTGCCAGCAGTGGTCTAGCGGGAGGGAGTGAGCAGTACTTC. Protein product: CASSGLAGGSEQYF.

The chain combines TRBV29-1 with TRBJ1-5; D possibly corresponds to TRBD1 (6 bases). The CDR3 totals 11 residues. Trimming left V 7 bases short and J 7 bases short, with 11 bases between. Per germline, CDR1 SQVTM and CDR2 ANQGSEA. In DNA, the CDR3 is TGCAGCGGTCCCAGGGGACAGCCCCAGCATTTT. This translates into CSGPRGQPQHF. The variable domain in full, completed from reference TRBV29-1 and TRBJ1-5, reads SAVISQKPSRDICQRGTSLTIQCQVDSQVTMMFWYRQQPGQSLTLIATANQGSEATYESGFVIDKFPISRPNLTFSTLTVSNMSPEDSSIYLCSGPRGQPQHFGDGTRLSIL.

The chain is built from TRBV6-5 and TRBJ2-1; TRBD1 matches at 7 bases. CDR3 length equals 16 residues. The trim removed 3 bases at V and 3 bases at J, leaving 8 bases unmatched. In germline, CDR1 is MNHEY, CDR2 SVGAGI. The CDR3 spells CASSYSGQRVYNEQFF. The CDR3 DNA reads as TGTGCCAGCAGTTATTCGGGACAGAGAGTCTACAATGAGCAGTTCTTC.